This T cell receptor (beta chain) was identified during a study of blood T cells in healthy people across ages (dated by TCRdb to 2014 to 2015). For the wider study: In model experiments, template switching captured about one uniquely barcoded TCR beta cDNA molecule for every two T cells. To avoid experimental bias, donors of different ages were distributed randomly across sequencing lanes. Using the same blood draw, the study looked at two additional independent replicas of 1 million unique cDNA reads for two donors, one aged 18 to 29 and the other aged 80 or older. The donors were split into four age groups: young (average about 16 years), middle-aged (39), aged (around 67) and long-lived (over 80). Using deep sequencing normalized with unique cDNA molecular identifiers, the study measured how TCR beta repertoire diversity changes with age. Beyond this particular receptor, the publication reports: Estimates of total diversity based on one million sequenced T cells were considered lower bounds and underestimates. As age increased, observed TCR beta diversity per million T cells dropped in a roughly linear way, and a significant reduction was already evident by age 40. The percentage of naive T cells measured by flow cytometry correlated strongly with observed TCR beta diversity. Because donor CMV infection status was unknown, age-related changes in expanded clonotypes were potentially confounded. Conclusive comparison of naive and antigen-experienced compartments was prevented by the profiling of bulk unsorted PBMCs. Compared with the aged group, more naive CD4+ T cells, fewer expanded clones and increased TCR diversity were shown by the long-lived group, suggesting age selection.

This clonotype was counted a few times. What this receptor recognizes is not known. No clone much larger than this one lies a single base away; base qualities are absent. Systemically healthy Caucasian individuals from Russia, about 38 in total and aged about 6 to 95 years, were included as donors. Each donor gave ten milliliters of peripheral blood, drawn into EDTA-treated Vacutainer tubes. PBMCs were isolated by Ficoll-Paque density-gradient centrifugation, with at least 7 million obtained per sample. Trizol reagent was used to extract total RNA from PBMCs, with at least 5.5 micrograms per sample. For every donor, an aliquot of PBMCs went through flow cytometry to measure the percentages of naive CD45RAhigh/CD27high T cells. From its cysteine to its phenylalanine, the CDR3 spans 17 amino acids. Of all the DNA, just the CDR3 is kept, 51 bases in frame from base 1. CDR1 and CDR2 (KGHSH, LQKENI) derive from the germline V gene. Trimming costs V 0 bases and J 1 base, and their ends lie 15 bases apart.

Preparation of the library involved 5' RACE. The sequencer was an Illumina HiSeq 2500. A second PCR of roughly 7 to 11 cycles was performed with a sample-barcoded 5' primer and a J-beta primer mix. A template-switch 5' adaptor carrying 12 random nucleotides introduced a unique molecular identifier onto each TCR beta cDNA molecule. At least 3 million CDR3-containing paired-end reads were obtained from each sample. All of the RNA was converted into first-strand cDNA using the Mint cDNA synthesis kit, with a TRBC-specific oligonucleotide serving as the primer. All cDNA was treated with uracil-DNA glycosylase and then went through a first 18-cycle PCR with the universal primers M1SS and BC2_uni_R. Per the source publication's procedure: Normalization of each sample was performed by random selection of 1 million high-quality reads, each carrying a distinct molecular identifier. Reads sharing molecular identifiers were discarded rather than binned into consensus sequences. MiTCR, run with a Q25 quality threshold and the strictest error-elimination algorithm, handled CDR3 identification, clonotype clustering and error correction. Lower-bound total TCR beta diversity was estimated with a nonparametric unseen species model using Euler transformation. The raw public data were reprocessed by TCRdb itself: fastp quality trimming at Q25, MiXCR clonotype calling, in-frame beta chains only. Here each entry gathers all rows of one CDR3 protein and keeps the most common genes and DNA. In this record, the V and J calls reflect TCRdb's handling and not the investigators' own analysis. This sample is represented by some 1.4 million distinct CDR3 sequences; around 42% of them were singletons. Jointly, the top ten make up 7.9% of the sample.

The specimen was blood. The TCR sequence derives from a woman younger than 30 in good health. Here the chain combines TRBV18 and TRBJ1-1, with the D gene too uncertain to name. Here the CDR3 is given as CASSPPDSLGWNTEAFF. Here is the DNA: TGTGCCAGCTCACCACCAGATTCCCTAGGGTGGAACACTGAAGCTTTCTTT.